The clone carrying this TCR beta chain was observed a handful of times. Its antigen is not identified. Time point meaning: patch test 3, about 24 weeks after DPC sensitization. Documented treatment: therapeutic diphenylcyclopropenone sensitization with weekly scalp DPC. This specimen comes from a study of human T cells and chemical hapten exposure. The library tagged individual cDNA molecules with unique molecular identifiers. Each CDR3 protein gets one entry after TCRdb re-called the RACE reads with MiXCR. This table holds about 84,000 distinct CDR3 sequences, less than 14% found once. The CDR3 extends over 13 amino acids. The germline V gene has CDR1 DFQATT and CDR2 SNEGSKA (reference sequence). V was clipped by 5 bases and J by 5 bases, with 14 bases between them. General observations from the study: Patch test score was positively correlated with the counts of PT1 expanded TCRs.

Sample: whole blood, taken in connection with sensitization to the hapten diphenylcyclopropenone (DPC). V and J are TRBV20-1 and TRBJ2-3, with a tentative D call TRBD1 (6 bases). This sequence originates from a woman aged 50 to 60 with alopecia areata. Some clones in this sample may be carry-over from other donors' samples. The CDR3: CSADIQGRDTQYF. The CDR3 DNA follows: TGCAGTGCTGACATACAGGGAAGAGATACGCAGTATTTT.